This note documents a single T cell receptor beta chain sequence. Its antigen is unknown. The data were obtained in a study of monozygotic twins with inflammatory bowel disease (dated by TCRdb to 2018 to 2020). Notes on the research overall: In total, roughly 30 monozygotic twin pairs made up the full study: 19 Danish pairs, all IBD-discordant, plus nine German pairs, of which four were IBD-concordant and five were IBD-discordant. The search for disease-associated traits relied mainly on comparing IBD patients with their genetically identical healthy co-twins within discordant pairs. Each individual had, on average, about 151 000 unique TCRalpha sequences and 181 000 unique TCRbeta sequences available for analysis. Study-level results and caveats: Compared with healthy twins, IBD patients had fewer clonotypes in common with other individuals, a difference most pronounced in patients showing signs of disease activity. Because patients were on differing immunosuppressive treatments, the repertoires may have picked up extra background noise and inter-individual variability. A decrease in TCRbeta repertoire diversity, as measured by inverse Simpson index, was observed in IBD patients compared with their healthy co-twins. No difference in repertoire similarity was observed between concordant and discordant twins, possibly owing to limited statistical power. The results gave no support for a single strong signal or clonotype linked to IBD. The analysis was unable to tell apart different T cell subtypes.

The receptor library was made with 5' RACE. Preparation of each TCR library used 3,500 to 4,500 ng of total RNA. For each sample, cDNA synthesis was carried out in eight separate reactions using SMARTScribe reverse transcriptase. During cDNA synthesis, unique molecular identifiers containing a 6-nucleotide sample barcode were introduced by template switching. TCRalpha and TCRbeta cDNA was amplified by two nested PCRs of approximately 16 and 10 cycles, with bead purification after each PCR. Before amplification, the cDNA was treated with uracil DNA-glycosylase and purified using the QIAquick PCR purification kit. In the second PCR, Illumina TruSeq-compatible adapters and sample-specific barcodes were added. TapeStation and Qubit were used to check library quality and concentration, and about 5.2 ng of each library went into the pool. The pooled libraries were sequenced with 2 x 100 bp reads and custom sequencing primers on an Illumina HiSeq2500 single-index Rapid Run. Processing in the source paper ran as follows. MiGEC version 1.2.6 was used for UMI-based consensus assembly, which corrected PCR and sequencing errors. V(D)J alignment, clonotype assembly and CDR3 extraction were performed with MiXCR version 2.1.1. Gene usage, clonotype sharing and MAIT/NKT TCR abundance were normalised by analysing the top 1000, 10 000 and 20 000 clonotypes per sample. Diversity was computed as the inverse Simpson index with the vegan R package after downsampling to 27 000 UMIs. Paired Mann-Whitney U tests on discordant twin pairs were used, with Benjamini-Hochberg multiple-testing correction. After reprocessing by TCRdb, each CDR3 protein sequence is one entry, and no DNA is given. The V and J calls and clone size are TCRdb's, not the authors'. This sample's records show approximately 330,000 distinct CDR3 sequences. 2% of the sample belongs to the ten largest clones.

From each donor, a roughly 2.5 ml peripheral blood sample was collected into PAXgene tubes and stored at -80 degrees C. Without T cell sorting, total RNA was isolated from whole blood using the PAXgene blood miRNA kit on an automated QIAcube. Deep TCRalpha and TCRbeta repertoire profiling with unique molecular barcoding was performed on peripheral blood of monozygotic twin pairs concordant or discordant for inflammatory bowel disease. Smoking habits were recorded for all twin pairs, with individuals classified as current, former or never smokers. The germline V gene encodes CDR1 MDHEN and CDR2 SYDVKM. From the cysteine up to the phenylalanine, the CDR3 has a length of 15 residues. The DNA sequence is not available.

The sequence came from a human donor with ulcerative colitis or Crohn's disease, or a healthy co-twin of an affected twin (not recorded which). The specimen sequenced was blood. The chain employs TRBV28 and TRBJ1-3; TCRdb names TRBD1, which stays unverified in the absence of DNA. The CDR3 region reads CASSSGQGSGNTIYF.